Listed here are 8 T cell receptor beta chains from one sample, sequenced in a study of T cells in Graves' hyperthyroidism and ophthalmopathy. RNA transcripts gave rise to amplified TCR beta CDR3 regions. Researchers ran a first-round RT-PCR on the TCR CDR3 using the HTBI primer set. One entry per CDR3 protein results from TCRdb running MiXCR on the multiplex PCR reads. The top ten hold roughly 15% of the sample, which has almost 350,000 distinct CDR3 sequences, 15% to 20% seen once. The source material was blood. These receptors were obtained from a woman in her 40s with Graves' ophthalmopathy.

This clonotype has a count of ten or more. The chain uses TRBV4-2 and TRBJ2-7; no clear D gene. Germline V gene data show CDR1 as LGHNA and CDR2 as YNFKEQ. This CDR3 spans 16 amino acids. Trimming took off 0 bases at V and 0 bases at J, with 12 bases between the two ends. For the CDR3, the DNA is TGTGCCAGCAGCCAAGAAGCTGGCGGAAGCTCCTACGAGCAGTACTTC. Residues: CASSQEAGGSSYEQYF.

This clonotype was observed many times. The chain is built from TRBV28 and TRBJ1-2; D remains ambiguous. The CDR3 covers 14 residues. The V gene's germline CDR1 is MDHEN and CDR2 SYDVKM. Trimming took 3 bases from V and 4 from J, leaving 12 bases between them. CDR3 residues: CASSFSTASYGYTF. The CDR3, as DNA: TGTGCCAGCAGTTTCTCCACCGCTTCCTATGGCTACACCTTC.

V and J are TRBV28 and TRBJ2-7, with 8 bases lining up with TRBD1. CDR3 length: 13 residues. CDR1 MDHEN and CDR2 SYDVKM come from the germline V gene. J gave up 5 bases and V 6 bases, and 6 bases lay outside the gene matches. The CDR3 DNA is TGTGCCAGCAGAAGGACAGGGAACGACGAGCAGTACTTC. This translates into CASRRTGNDEQYF.

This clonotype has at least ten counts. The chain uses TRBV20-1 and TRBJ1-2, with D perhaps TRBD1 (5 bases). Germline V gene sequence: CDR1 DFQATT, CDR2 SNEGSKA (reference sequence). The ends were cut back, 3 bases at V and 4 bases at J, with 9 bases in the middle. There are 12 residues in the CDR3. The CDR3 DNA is TGCAGTGCTAGTCCAGGGATCTATGGCTACACCTTC. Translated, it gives CSASPGIYGYTF.

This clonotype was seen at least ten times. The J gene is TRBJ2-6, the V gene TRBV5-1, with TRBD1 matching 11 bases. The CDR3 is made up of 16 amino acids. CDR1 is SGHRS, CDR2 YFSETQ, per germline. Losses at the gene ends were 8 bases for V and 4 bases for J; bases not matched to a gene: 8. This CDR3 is CASGTGGFSGANVLTF. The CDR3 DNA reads TGCGCCAGTGGGACAGGGGGATTTTCCGGGGCCAACGTCCTGACTTTC. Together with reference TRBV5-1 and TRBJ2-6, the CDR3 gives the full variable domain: KAGVTQTPRYLIKTRGQQVTLSCSPISGHRSVSWYQQTPGQGLQFLFEYFSETQRNKGNFPGRFSGRQFSNSRSEMNVSTLELGDSALYLCASGTGGFSGANVLTFGAGSRLTVL.

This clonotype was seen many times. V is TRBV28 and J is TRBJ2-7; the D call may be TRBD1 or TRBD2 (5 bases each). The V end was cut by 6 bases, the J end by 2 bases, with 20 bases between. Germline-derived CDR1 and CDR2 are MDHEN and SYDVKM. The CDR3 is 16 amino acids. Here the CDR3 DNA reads TGTGCCAGCAGCACACCGCCTCCGGGACCCACCTACGAGCAGTACTTC. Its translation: CASSTPPPGPTYEQYF.

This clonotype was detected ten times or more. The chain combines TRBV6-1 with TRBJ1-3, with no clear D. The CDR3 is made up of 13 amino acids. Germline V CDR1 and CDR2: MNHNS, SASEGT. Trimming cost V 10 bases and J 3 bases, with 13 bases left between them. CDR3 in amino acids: CANRLGGGNTIYF. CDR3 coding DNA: TGTGCCAACCGACTCGGAGGTGGAAACACCATATATTTT.

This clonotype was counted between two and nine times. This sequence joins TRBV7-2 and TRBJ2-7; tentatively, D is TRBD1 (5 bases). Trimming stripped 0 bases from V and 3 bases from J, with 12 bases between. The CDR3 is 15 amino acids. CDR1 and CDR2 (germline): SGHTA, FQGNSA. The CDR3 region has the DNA TGTGCCAGCAGCTTAGCGACAGCGATTTACTACGAGCAGTACTTC. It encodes CASSLATAIYYEQYF.